The 3 T cell receptor beta chains below were found in one sample sequenced in a study of T cell changes during pregnancy in multiple sclerosis. Profiling relied on immunoSEQ multiplex PCR, and the TCRdb table lists in-frame clones only, not all of them. The data contain about 50,000 clones, approximately 94% of them singletons. The sample in question was CD8+ T cells from peripheral blood mononuclear cells, obtained before pregnancy. These receptors were collected from a female donor with multiple sclerosis, enrolled in a pregnancy study.

This clone was detected once. The V call is TRBV28, the J call TRBJ2-7, with D possibly being TRBD2 (6 bases). This CDR3 is built from 15 residues. V lost 2 bases and J 7 bases, leaving 18 bases between the germline ends. Germline CDR1 MDHEN, CDR2 SYDVKM. The CDR3 reads CASSLPGVWSREQYF. The CDR3 DNA reads TGTGCCAGCAGTTTACCGGGAGTCTGGAGTAGGGAGCAGTACTTC.

The V gene is TRBV7-2, the J gene TRBJ2-1; 10 nucleotides align to TRBD1. The V segment lost 4 bases and the J segment 9 bases; nucleotides outside the gene matches: 6. This CDR3 has 14 residues. Germline V CDR1 and CDR2: SGHTA, FQGNSA. The CDR3 region has the DNA TGTGCCAGCAGCTCGACAGGGGGCGCGGTTGAGCAGTTCTTC. Protein product: CASSSTGGAVEQFF.

This chain connects TRBV6-1 to TRBJ2-7; 7 nucleotides align to TRBD1. The length of the CDR3 is 16 residues. The junction had 8 bases not matched to a gene; V was cut back by 0 bases and J by 3 bases. Germline loops: CDR1 MNHNS, CDR2 SASEGT. As DNA, the CDR3 is TGTGCCAGCAGTGAAGCGAGTGGGGCAGGGGGCTACGAGCAGTACTTC. Translation: CASSEASGAGGYEQYF.